This TCR beta chain was sequenced in a study of T cell responses to AZD1222 COVID-19 vaccine. Whole-study context: Second doses were pooled across both intervals (about 4 or about 12 weeks). Findings of the study overall: In the spike-specific TCR repertoire, nearly half reportedly target unmutated variant regions. Among those given AZD1222, only six were seropositive at baseline. Sampling captured repertoires only after the peak T cell response.

The CDR3 is 15 amino acids. V was trimmed by 4 bases and J by 5 bases, leaving 18 bases between them. Germline values: CDR1 MNHEY, CDR2 SVGAGI. About this clone: What it recognizes is unknown.

Measured with immunoSEQ multiplex PCR; TCRdb has only the in-frame clones, and not every one. Of about 66,000 clones listed, roughly 87% are singletons. This sample comprised peripheral blood, obtained on day 0 of AZD1222 vaccination. The rearrangement uses TRBV6-5 and TRBJ2-7, with D possibly being TRBD2 (7 bases). This clonotype was sampled from an adult in good health. The CDR3 here is CASSLVPGGADEQYF. Written as DNA, the CDR3 is TGTGCCAGCAGTTTGGTCCCGGGGGGCGCTGACGAGCAGTACTTC.